The 24 T cell receptor beta chains below were found in one sample sequenced in a study of T cell clones after liver transplantation. Only in-frame clones appear in the TCRdb table, and some are missing; sequencing was by immunoSEQ multiplex PCR. Here the sample spans roughly 100,000 clones, roughly 80% being singletons. The sequences come from CD4+ T cells from blood, collected before liver transplant. These receptors were obtained from a human donor who received a liver transplant.

Only one count was recorded for this clone. The gene calls are TRBV27 and TRBJ1-1, with D unresolved. V dropped 5 bases and J dropped 4 bases, with 14 bases sitting between them. Germline V gives CDR1 MNHEY, CDR2 SMNVEV (reference sequence). CDR3 size: 14 residues. The CDR3 DNA sequence: TGTGCCAGCAGTCCCCATTTCCGACCCACTGAAGCTTTCTTT. It is translated as CASSPHFRPTEAFF.

The chain combines TRBV5-1 with TRBJ2-5; D is ambiguous. CDR3 length equals 14 residues. Germline V gene sequence: CDR1 SGHRS, CDR2 YFSETQ. V lost 0 bases and J lost 7, with 13 bases in between. The CDR3 DNA sequence: TGCGCCAGCAGCTTGGAGTTAAATCGTGGGACCCAGTACTTC. It encodes CASSLELNRGTQYF. Drawing the rest from reference TRBV5-1 and TRBJ2-5, the complete variable domain is KAGVTQTPRYLIKTRGQQVTLSCSPISGHRSVSWYQQTPGQGLQFLFEYFSETQRNKGNFPGRFSGRQFSNSRSEMNVSTLELGDSALYLCASSLELNRGTQYFGPGTRLLVL.

This sequence joins TRBV19 and TRBJ1-5, with TRBD1 identical over 8 bases. Germline V CDR1 and CDR2: LNHDA, SQIVND (reference sequence). Unmatched junction bases numbered 9, after V lost 5 bases and J lost 6 bases. The CDR3 covers 15 residues. The CDR3 sequence is CASSRETGVVQPQHF. For the CDR3, the DNA is TGTGCCAGTAGTCGAGAGACAGGGGTAGTTCAGCCCCAGCATTTT.

J is TRBJ2-5 and V is TRBV6-1, with TRBD2 identical over 8 bases. V shed 7 bases and J 4 bases; nucleotides not matched to a gene: 11. Germline CDR1 is MNHNS and CDR2 is SASEGT. The CDR3 has 15 residues. As DNA, the CDR3 is TGTGCCAGCAAAGACGCGGGGGGCCACGGAGAGACCCAGTACTTC. Amino acid sequence: CASKDAGGHGETQYF.

The rearrangement links TRBV12-5 to TRBJ2-1; maybe TRBD2 (5 bases). From germline, CDR1 is LGHNT and CDR2 FRNRAP. Trimming took off 6 bases at V and 6 bases at J, with 6 bases between the two ends. The CDR3 loop spans 11 amino acids. The CDR3 loop reads CASGTSNEQFF. The CDR3 DNA sequence: TGTGCTAGTGGAACTAGCAATGAGCAGTTCTTC.

The chain couples TRBV7-2 to TRBJ2-1; 8 bases fit TRBD1. CDR3 length equals 16 residues. V lost 1 base, J lost 5 bases, and 7 bases stayed unmatched. Germline-derived CDR1 and CDR2 are SGHTA and FQGNSA. The CDR3 region has the DNA TGTGCCAGCAGCTTAGGGCCGGCAGGGGGCCACAATGAGCAGTTCTTC. Protein: CASSLGPAGGHNEQFF.

This chain links TRBV30 with TRBJ2-7, with D unclear. V was pared by 0 bases and J by 3 bases, with 15 bases between. This CDR3 spans 15 amino acids. Germline V gene sequence: CDR1 GTSNPN, CDR2 SVGIG (reference sequence). CDR3 sequence reads: CAWSVLTSFNYEQYF. CDR3 sequence (DNA): TGTGCCTGGAGTGTACTTACCTCGTTTAACTACGAGCAGTACTTC.

The V and J genes are TRBV6-5 and TRBJ2-7, with 10 positions matching TRBD2. With V trimmed by 6 bases and J by 0 bases, 5 bases remained unmatched. Germline CDR1 MNHEY, CDR2 SVGAGI. The CDR3 consists of 15 residues. Here the CDR3 reads CASSRGLANSYEQYF. For the CDR3, the DNA is TGTGCCAGCAGCCGGGGACTAGCGAACTCCTACGAGCAGTACTTC.

The chain links TRBV7-8 to TRBJ1-3, with 7 bases lining up with TRBD1. The CDR3 runs 13 residues. Germline loops: CDR1 SGHVS, CDR2 FQNEAQ. Germline trimming cut 5 bases from V and 4 bases from J; bases unmatched to any gene: 2. The CDR3 spells CASSPGQGNTIYF. CDR3 DNA sequence: TGTGCCAGCAGCCCGGGACAGGGAAACACCATATATTTT.

The chain employs TRBV9 and TRBJ1-1; D gene ambiguous. Germline-derived CDR1 and CDR2 are SGDLS and YYNGEE. CDR3 length equals 13 residues. Deletions cut 0 bases from V and 3 bases from J, with 6 bases between. This CDR3 reads CASSVVPYTEAFF. The CDR3 coding sequence is TGTGCCAGCAGCGTAGTCCCCTACACTGAAGCTTTCTTT.

The rearrangement joins TRBV5-1 to TRBJ2-7, with 9 positions matching TRBD2. The ends lost 3 bases at V and 6 bases at J; junction bases unmatched: 16. Looked up from germline, CDR1 is SGHRS and CDR2 is YFSETQ. The CDR3 length is 17 residues. This CDR3 reads CASSSSQSGRRPFEQYF. The CDR3 nucleotides are TGCGCCAGCAGCTCGTCTCAAAGCGGGAGGCGTCCCTTCGAGCAGTACTTC.

V usage is TRBV5-1 and J usage is TRBJ2-5, with TRBD1 identical over 8 bases. The trim removed 4 bases at V and 5 bases at J, leaving 13 bases unmatched. CDR3 length: 16 amino acids. CDR1 is SGHRS and CDR2 is YFSETQ in the germline V gene. Here the CDR3 DNA reads TGCGCCAGCAGCCCCGGACAGGGCAGCGTGGGGGAGACCCAGTACTTC. Translation: CASSPGQGSVGETQYF.

The chain combines TRBV27 with TRBJ1-2; D is undetermined. The CDR3 length is 14 residues. CDR1 is MNHEY and CDR2 is SMNVEV in the germline V gene (reference sequence). V lost 7 bases, J lost 1 base, and 13 bases lay in between. CDR3 in DNA: TGTGCCAGCACCGAGTACGACGGTAACTATGGCTACACCTTC. It codes for CASTEYDGNYGYTF.

This clone was seen more than once but under ten times. The chain joins TRBV2 to TRBJ2-1; D is perhaps TRBD2 (7 bases). Germline V gene lookup returns CDR1 SNHLY and CDR2 FYNNEI. V lost 6 bases and J lost 8, with 17 bases in between. The CDR3 has 14 amino acids. CDR3 nucleotide sequence: TGTGCCAGCAGGGGGGGCGGGAGAGGATATGAGCAGTTCTTC. It specifies CASRGGGRGYEQFF.

This clone was seen only once. The chain combines TRBV29-1 with TRBJ1-2; maybe TRBD1 (5 bases). V lost 4 bases to trimming and J lost 7 bases, with 13 bases between them. The CDR3 has 12 amino acids. Germline lookup yields CDR1 SQVTM and CDR2 ANQGSEA. CDR3 DNA sequence: TGCAGCGTTGTGGTGGGGCGCGGTGGCTACACCTTC. Translating gives CSVVVGRGGYTF. The full variable domain, its missing parts supplied by reference TRBV29-1 and TRBJ1-2, is SAVISQKPSRDICQRGTSLTIQCQVDSQVTMMFWYRQQPGQSLTLIATANQGSEATYESGFVIDKFPISRPNLTFSTLTVSNMSPEDSSIYLCSVVVGRGGYTFGSGTRLTVV.

This rearrangement joins TRBV7-3 to TRBJ2-2, with D maybe TRBD1 (6 bases). The germline CDR1 and CDR2 sequences are SGHTA and FQGTGA. V lost 0 bases and J 3 bases, leaving 14 bases between the germline ends. The CDR3 runs 17 residues. CDR3 sequence (DNA): TGTGCCAGCAGCTTAACCGATCGAGGGGGACACACCGGGGAGCTGTTTTTT. Translated: CASSLTDRGGHTGELFF.

The J gene is TRBJ2-2, the V gene TRBV7-3; a possible D gene is TRBD1 (6 bases). V was trimmed by 5 bases and J by 2 bases, leaving 12 bases between them. CDR1 is SGHTA, CDR2 FQGTGA, per germline. The CDR3 is made up of 15 amino acids. CDR3 sequence reads: CASSKTQGNTGELFF. The CDR3 DNA follows: TGTGCCAGCAGCAAAACACAGGGCAACACCGGGGAGCTGTTTTTT.

This clone showed up just once. The rearrangement uses TRBV6-4 and TRBJ2-2; D uncertain. The V end was cut by 7 bases, the J end by 0 bases, with 12 bases between. The CDR3 covers 15 residues. CDR1 and CDR2 (germline): MRHNA, SNTAGT. CDR3 region: CASKMTSTNTGELFF. In DNA, the CDR3 is TGTGCCAGCAAGATGACTTCTACGAACACCGGGGAGCTGTTTTTT.

The rearrangement joins TRBV5-1 to TRBJ1-2; tentative D call: TRBD1 (5 bases). Trimming cost V 0 bases and J 2 bases, with 14 bases left between them. CDR1 SGHRS and CDR2 YFSETQ come from the germline V gene. This CDR3 is built from 16 residues. CDR3 protein: CASSLGSGKINYGYTF. The CDR3 nucleotides are TGCGCCAGCAGCTTGGGCTCAGGGAAGATAAACTATGGCTACACCTTC.

The rearrangement uses TRBV5-4 and TRBJ2-1, with D possibly being TRBD2 (5 bases). Between the trimmed V and J ends, which lost 4 bases and 8 bases, there was a span of 31 bases. Germline V lookup: CDR1 SGHNT, CDR2 YYREEE (reference sequence). The CDR3 length is 19 residues. CDR3 DNA sequence: TGTGCCAGCAGCATGAAGGTAGGACGCCAGAGGGATCATGAAGATGAGCAGTTCTTC. Residues: CASSMKVGRQRDHEDEQFF.

This clone has just one count. This chain connects TRBV27 to TRBJ2-2; TRBD1 matches 8 bases. Germline CDR1 and CDR2: MNHEY and SMNVEV (reference sequence). The CDR3 extends over 16 amino acids. V was clipped by 5 bases and J by 6 bases; unmatched bases: 11. Written as DNA, the CDR3 is TGTGCCAGCAGTCCCCGGACAGGGATGATGGCCGGGGAGCTGTTTTTT. It specifies CASSPRTGMMAGELFF.

This clone came up once. The genes are TRBV4-3 and TRBJ2-5, with 10 bases fitting TRBD1. Looked up from germline, CDR1 is LGHNA and CDR2 is YSLEER. This CDR3 is built from 17 residues. J lost 7 bases, V lost 0 bases, and 11 bases had no gene match. For the CDR3, the DNA is TGCGCCAGCAGCCAAGATCGGACAGGGGGGGCATCAGTGACCCAGTACTTC. As protein: CASSQDRTGGASVTQYF.

The chain uses TRBV6-4 and TRBJ1-2; D remains ambiguous. V was pared by 2 bases and J by 10 bases, with 8 bases between. Germline V gene sequence: CDR1 MRHNA, CDR2 SNTAGT. The CDR3 runs 11 residues. CDR3 region: CASSDPQDYTF. In DNA form, the CDR3 reads TGTGCCAGCAGTGACCCCCAAGACTACACCTTC.

CDR3 coding DNA: TGTGCCCTTGACAGGGGTGGCCCGACATACATATATTTT. Protein sequence: CALDRGGPTYIYF. The chain recombines TRBV30 with TRBJ1-3, with TRBD1 matching over 8 bases. The J segment lost 12 bases and the V segment lost 8 bases, leaving 15 bases of the junction unmatched. Germline loops: CDR1 GTSNPN, CDR2 SVGIG (reference sequence). This CDR3 is 13 amino acids long.